Each of the 17 T cell receptor beta chains below was sequenced from the same sample in a study of blood T cell repertoires in COVID-19. Clones were sequenced by immunoSEQ multiplex PCR, and TCRdb holds only the in-frame ones, with some missing. Of about 59,000 clones listed, around 90% were seen once; the top ten hold about a sixth. Sequenced sample: peripheral blood. These receptors all come from a man at least 80 years old with acute or convalescent COVID-19.

The gene calls are TRBV19 and TRBJ1-6; D is undetermined. Germline V gene data show CDR1 as LNHDA and CDR2 as SQIVND (reference sequence). The V gene lost 7 bases and the J gene lost 1 base, with 14 bases spanning the gap. CDR3 length: 16 residues. This CDR3 reads CASTTTMRSYNSPLHF. CDR3 coding DNA: TGTGCCAGTACCACCACAATGAGGTCCTATAATTCACCCCTCCACTTT.

The V gene is TRBV4-1, the J gene TRBJ2-7; 7 positions agree with TRBD1. CDR1 is MGHRA, CDR2 YSYEKL, per germline. After removal of 1 base from V and 3 bases from J, the junction contained 9 bases not matched to a gene. The CDR3 runs 16 residues. The CDR3 loop is CASSQAGIGDSYEQYF. The DNA of the CDR3 is TGCGCCAGCAGCCAAGCTGGGATCGGGGACAGCTACGAGCAGTACTTC.

The chain employs TRBV29-1 and TRBJ1-2; unclear D gene. The CDR3 has 11 residues. V gave up 4 bases and J gave up 1 base, with 4 bases separating them. The germline gives CDR1 SQVTM, CDR2 ANQGSEA. The CDR3 loop is CSVASNYGYTF. CDR3 nucleotide sequence: TGCAGCGTTGCCAGTAACTATGGCTACACCTTC. Full variable domain (outside the CDR3, taken from reference TRBV29-1 and TRBJ1-2): SAVISQKPSRDICQRGTSLTIQCQVDSQVTMMFWYRQQPGQSLTLIATANQGSEATYESGFVIDKFPISRPNLTFSTLTVSNMSPEDSSIYLCSVASNYGYTFGSGTRLTVV.

V is TRBV6-5 and J is TRBJ2-5; D perhaps matches TRBD1 (6 bases). The CDR3 runs 13 residues. V shed 4 bases and J shed 2 bases, with 8 bases lying between them. Germline V gene lookup returns CDR1 MNHEY and CDR2 SVGAGI. This CDR3 is CASSWDNQETQYF. DNA for the CDR3: TGTGCCAGCAGTTGGGACAATCAAGAGACCCAGTACTTC.

The rearrangement joins TRBV20-1 to TRBJ2-1; the D is unclear. Trimming pared 5 bases from V and 6 bases from J, leaving 5 bases between. The CDR3 covers 10 residues. The germline V gene has CDR1 DFQATT and CDR2 SNEGSKA (reference sequence). The CDR3 protein is CSAQFNEQFF. The CDR3 region has the DNA TGCAGTGCTCAGTTCAATGAGCAGTTCTTC.

The chain has TRBV6-5 and TRBJ1-2; 7 bases are a match to TRBD1. Germline CDR1 MNHEY, CDR2 SVGAGI. The CDR3 runs to 14 residues. The junction had 8 bases not matched to a gene; V was cut back by 7 bases and J by 3 bases. Here the CDR3 DNA reads TGTGCCAGCACCTCTCGCGACAGGGACTATGGCTACACCTTC. Translating it yields CASTSRDRDYGYTF.

The rearrangement links TRBV9 to TRBJ1-1, with TRBD1 as a possible D gene (6 bases). The CDR3 sequence is 17 residues long. V lost 0 bases, J lost 4 bases, and 19 bases lay in between. Germline V gene sequence: CDR1 SGDLS, CDR2 YYNGEE. The CDR3 nucleotides are TGTGCCAGCAGCGTAGATCCCCAGGGGCTGGTCCGCACTGAAGCTTTCTTT. This translates into CASSVDPQGLVRTEAFF.

The chain uses TRBV7-8 and TRBJ1-4; weak D call: TRBD1 (6 bases). The length of the CDR3 is 15 residues. Trimming cost V 5 bases and J 5 bases, with 15 bases left between them. Germline V lookup: CDR1 SGHVS, CDR2 FQNEAQ. The CDR3 loop reads CASSEGGGANEKLFF. CDR3 bases: TGTGCCAGCAGCGAAGGAGGGGGGGCAAATGAAAAACTGTTTTTT.

The genes are TRBV5-4 and TRBJ2-1; the D gene is possibly TRBD2 (5 bases). The CDR3 extends over 14 amino acids. Trimming cost V 3 bases and J 9 bases, with 16 bases left between them. The germline V gene has CDR1 SGHNT and CDR2 YYREEE (reference sequence). As DNA, the CDR3 is TGTGCCAGCAGCTCTTCGGCCCTGGGGAGTGAGCAGTTCTTC. Encoded protein: CASSSSALGSEQFF. The full variable domain, completed using reference TRBV5-4 and TRBJ2-1, is ETGVTQSPTHLIKTRGQQVTLRCSSQSGHNTVSWYQQALGQGPQFIFQYYREEENGRGNFPPRFSGLQFPNYSSELNVNALELDDSALYLCASSSSALGSEQFFGPGTRLTVL.

This chain links TRBV6-5 with TRBJ2-7; maybe TRBD1 (6 bases). The CDR3 extends over 13 amino acids. Trimming removed 8 bases at V and 1 base at J, with 12 bases between. The germline CDR1 and CDR2 sequences are MNHEY and SVGAGI. CDR3 sequence reads: CASGGQASYEQYF. The CDR3 DNA reads as TGTGCCAGCGGGGGACAAGCATCCTACGAGCAGTACTTC.

The chain is built from TRBV5-1 and TRBJ1-4; 9 bases line up with TRBD1. Germline V gene lookup returns CDR1 SGHRS and CDR2 YFSETQ. V trimming: 0 bases; J trimming: 7 bases; junction bases outside the gene matches: 7. This CDR3 comprises 16 residues. CDR3 protein: CASSLGTTGGGEKLFF. The CDR3 nucleotides are TGCGCCAGCAGCTTGGGCACCACAGGGGGCGGTGAAAAACTGTTTTTT.

The gene calls are TRBV19 and TRBJ1-4, with a weak D call TRBD1 (5 bases). CDR1 and CDR2 (germline): LNHDA, SQIVND (reference sequence). This CDR3 has 17 residues. V was cut by 2 bases and J by 5 bases, with 18 bases left in between. The DNA of the CDR3 is TGTGCCAGTAGTATATGGCAGGGACTGGCCGAGAATGAAAAACTGTTTTTT. Its translation: CASSIWQGLAENEKLFF.

This chain connects TRBV24-1 to TRBJ1-1; D is perhaps TRBD1 (6 bases). The germline V and J ends were trimmed by 7 bases and 2 bases, with 10 bases remaining between them. Germline values: CDR1 KGHDR, CDR2 SFDVKD. The CDR3 consists of 13 residues. CDR3 region: CATRQGLNTEAFF. The CDR3 DNA sequence: TGTGCCACCAGACAGGGTCTCAACACTGAAGCTTTCTTT.

Of note for this clone: In the same sample, other DNA sequences code for this CDR3. This sequence joins TRBV11-2 and TRBJ1-1; the D is unclear. There are 13 residues in the CDR3. The germline V gene encodes CDR1 SGHAT and CDR2 FQNNGV. V lost 1 base to trimming and J lost 3 bases, with 6 bases between them. Here the CDR3 reads CASSLGRDTEAFF. CDR3 sequence (DNA): TGTGCCAGCAGCTTAGGTCGGGACACTGAAGCTTTCTTT.

A single count supports this clone. This chain uses TRBV28 with TRBJ1-4; 7 positions match TRBD1. Germline V CDR1 and CDR2: MDHEN, SYDVKM. With 5 bases clipped from V and 5 bases from J, the junction kept 11 bases outside the gene matches. The CDR3 contains 16 residues. The CDR3 DNA reads TGTGCCAGCAGTAAGTCCCTCGCAGGGGGAAATGAAAAACTGTTTTTT. It specifies CASSKSLAGGNEKLFF.

The rearrangement joins TRBV18 to TRBJ2-1; a possible D gene is TRBD2 (5 bases). Trimming removed 4 bases from V and 5 bases from J, with 9 bases in between. CDR1 is KGHSH, CDR2 LQKENI, per germline. The CDR3 is 13 amino acids. This chain's CDR3 is CASSRSGNNEQFF. The DNA of the CDR3 is TGTGCCAGCTCACGGTCCGGGAACAATGAGCAGTTCTTC. The whole variable domain, filled in from reference TRBV18 and TRBJ2-1, reads NAGVMQNPRHLVRRRGQEARLRCSPMKGHSHVYWYRQLPEEGLKFMVYLQKENIIDESGMPKERFSAEFPKEGPSILRIQQVVRGDSAAYFCASSRSGNNEQFFGPGTRLTVL.

The chain employs TRBV11-2 and TRBJ2-7; the match to TRBD1 covers 11 bases. The CDR3 runs 15 residues. The J segment lost 6 bases and the V segment lost 1 base, leaving 5 bases of the junction unmatched. CDR1 is SGHAT and CDR2 is FQNNGV in the germline V gene. CDR3: CASSLGGTGGGEQYF. The DNA for the CDR3 is TGTGCCAGCAGCTTAGGAGGGACAGGGGGTGGCGAGCAGTACTTC.